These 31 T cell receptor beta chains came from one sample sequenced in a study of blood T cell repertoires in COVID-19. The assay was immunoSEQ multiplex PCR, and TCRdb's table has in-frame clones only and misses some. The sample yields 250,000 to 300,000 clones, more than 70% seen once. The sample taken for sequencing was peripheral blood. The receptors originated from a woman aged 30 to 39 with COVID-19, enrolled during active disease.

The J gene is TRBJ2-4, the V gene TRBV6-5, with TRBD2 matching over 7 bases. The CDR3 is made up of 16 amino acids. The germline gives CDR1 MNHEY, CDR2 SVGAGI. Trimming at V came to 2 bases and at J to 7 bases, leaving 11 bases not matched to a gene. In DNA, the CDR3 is TGTGCCAGCAGTTACGGGGCAACGGGAGCGGGGAACATTCAGTACTTC. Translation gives CASSYGATGAGNIQYF.

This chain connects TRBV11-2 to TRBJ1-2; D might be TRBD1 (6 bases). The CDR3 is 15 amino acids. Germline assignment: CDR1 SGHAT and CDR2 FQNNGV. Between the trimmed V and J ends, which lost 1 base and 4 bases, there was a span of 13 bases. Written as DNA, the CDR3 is TGTGCCAGCAGCTTAGTGCCAAGGACAGCCTATGGCTACACCTTC. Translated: CASSLVPRTAYGYTF.

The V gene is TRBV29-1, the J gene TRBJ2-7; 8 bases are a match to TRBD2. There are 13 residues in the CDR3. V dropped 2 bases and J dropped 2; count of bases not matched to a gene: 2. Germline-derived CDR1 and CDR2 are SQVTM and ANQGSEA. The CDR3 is CSVELAGTYEQYF. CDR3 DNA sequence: TGCAGCGTTGAACTAGCGGGCACCTACGAGCAGTACTTC.

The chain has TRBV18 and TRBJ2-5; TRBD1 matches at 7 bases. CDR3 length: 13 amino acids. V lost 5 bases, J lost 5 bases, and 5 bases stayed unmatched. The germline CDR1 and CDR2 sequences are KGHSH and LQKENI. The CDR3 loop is CASSESGGETQYF. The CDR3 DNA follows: TGTGCCAGCTCAGAATCAGGGGGTGAGACCCAGTACTTC.

The CDR3 here is CASSQGGYPGEETQYF. CDR3 sequence (DNA): TGTGCCAGCAGCCAAGGCGGGTATCCCGGGGAGGAGACCCAGTACTTC. The chain recombines TRBV14 with TRBJ2-5, with a weak D call TRBD2 (5 bases). CDR3 length: 16 residues. Germline V gene lookup returns CDR1 SGHDN and CDR2 FVKESK. V lost 1 base to trimming and J lost 5 bases, with 17 bases between them.

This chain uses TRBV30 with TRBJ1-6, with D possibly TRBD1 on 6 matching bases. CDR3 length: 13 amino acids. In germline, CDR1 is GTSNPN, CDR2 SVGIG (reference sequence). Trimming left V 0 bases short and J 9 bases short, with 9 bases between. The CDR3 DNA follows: TGTGCCTGGAGTGTAGCGGACAGTTCACCCCTCCACTTT. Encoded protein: CAWSVADSSPLHF.

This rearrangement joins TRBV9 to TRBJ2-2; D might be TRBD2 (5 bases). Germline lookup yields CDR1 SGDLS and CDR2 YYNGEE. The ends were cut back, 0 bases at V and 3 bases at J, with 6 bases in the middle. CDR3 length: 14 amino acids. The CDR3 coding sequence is TGTGCCAGCAGCGTAGAGGGAGACACCGGGGAGCTGTTTTTT. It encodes CASSVEGDTGELFF.

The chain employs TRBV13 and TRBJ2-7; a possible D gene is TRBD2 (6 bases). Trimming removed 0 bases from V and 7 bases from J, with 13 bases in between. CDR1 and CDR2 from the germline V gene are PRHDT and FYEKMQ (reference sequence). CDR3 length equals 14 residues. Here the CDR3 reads CASSLGQAGGEQYF. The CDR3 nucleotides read TGTGCCAGCAGCTTAGGACAGGCAGGAGGGGAGCAGTACTTC.

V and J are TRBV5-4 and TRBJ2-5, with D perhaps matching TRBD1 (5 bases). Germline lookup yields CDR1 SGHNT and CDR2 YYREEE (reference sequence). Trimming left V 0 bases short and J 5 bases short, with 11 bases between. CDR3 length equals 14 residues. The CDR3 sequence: CASSLVQKGETQYF. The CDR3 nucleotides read TGTGCCAGCAGCTTGGTTCAAAAGGGGGAGACCCAGTACTTC. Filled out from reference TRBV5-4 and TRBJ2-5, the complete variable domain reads ETGVTQSPTHLIKTRGQQVTLRCSSQSGHNTVSWYQQALGQGPQFIFQYYREEENGRGNFPPRFSGLQFPNYSSELNVNALELDDSALYLCASSLVQKGETQYFGPGTRLLVL.

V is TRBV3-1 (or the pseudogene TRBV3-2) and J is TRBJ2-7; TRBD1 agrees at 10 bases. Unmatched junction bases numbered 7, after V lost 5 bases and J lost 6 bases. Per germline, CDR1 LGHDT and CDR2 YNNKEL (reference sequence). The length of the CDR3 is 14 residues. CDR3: CASSDRDRGSEQYF. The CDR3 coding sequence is TGTGCCAGCAGCGACCGGGACAGGGGATCCGAGCAGTACTTC.

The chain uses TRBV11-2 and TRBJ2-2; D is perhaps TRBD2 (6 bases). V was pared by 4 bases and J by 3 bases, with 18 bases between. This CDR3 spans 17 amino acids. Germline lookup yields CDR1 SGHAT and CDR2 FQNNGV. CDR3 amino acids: CASSSRALWRDTGELFF. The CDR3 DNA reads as TGTGCCAGCAGCTCCCGGGCTTTGTGGAGGGACACCGGGGAGCTGTTTTTT.

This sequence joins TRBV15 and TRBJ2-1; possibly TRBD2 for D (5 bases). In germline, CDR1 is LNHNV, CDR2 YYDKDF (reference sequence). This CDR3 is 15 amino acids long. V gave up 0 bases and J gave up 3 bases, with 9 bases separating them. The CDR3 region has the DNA TGTGCCACCAGCAGAGAACCTCGGGACTACAATGAGCAGTTCTTC. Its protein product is CATSREPRDYNEQFF.

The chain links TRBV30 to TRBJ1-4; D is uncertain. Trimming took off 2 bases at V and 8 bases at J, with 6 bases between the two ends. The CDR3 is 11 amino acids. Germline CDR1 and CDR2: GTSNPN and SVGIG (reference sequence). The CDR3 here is CAWSSREKLFF. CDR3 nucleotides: TGTGCCTGGAGTTCCCGGGAAAAACTGTTTTTT.

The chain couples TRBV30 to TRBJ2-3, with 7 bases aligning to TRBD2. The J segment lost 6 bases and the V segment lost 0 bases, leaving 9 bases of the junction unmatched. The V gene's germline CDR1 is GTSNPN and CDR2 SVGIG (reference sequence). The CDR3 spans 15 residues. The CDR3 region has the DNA TGTGCCTGGAGTGTACTGGGGGGAGGGCCCGATACGCAGTATTTT. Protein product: CAWSVLGGGPDTQYF.

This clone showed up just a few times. The CDR3 here is CASSESFGTRNTQYF. In DNA, the CDR3 is TGTGCCAGCAGTGAATCTTTCGGGACACGGAATACGCAGTATTTT. The chain uses TRBV25-1 and TRBJ2-3, with D perhaps matching TRBD1 (6 bases). The CDR3 is 15 amino acids. Germline-derived CDR1 and CDR2 are MGHDK and SYGVNS. V was pared by 1 base and J by 7 bases, with 15 bases between. The full variable domain, completed using reference TRBV25-1 and TRBJ2-3, is EADIYQTPRYLVIGTGKKITLECSQTMGHDKMYWYQQDPGMELHLIHYSYGVNSTEKGDLSSESTVSRIRTEHFPLTLESARPSHTSQYLCASSESFGTRNTQYFGPGTRLTVL.

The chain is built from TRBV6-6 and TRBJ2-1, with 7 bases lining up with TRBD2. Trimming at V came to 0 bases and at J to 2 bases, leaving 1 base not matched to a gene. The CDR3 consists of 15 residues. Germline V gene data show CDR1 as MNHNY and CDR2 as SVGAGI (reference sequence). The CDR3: CASSYSGTTYNEQFF. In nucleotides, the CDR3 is TGTGCCAGCAGTTACTCCGGGACTACCTACAATGAGCAGTTCTTC.

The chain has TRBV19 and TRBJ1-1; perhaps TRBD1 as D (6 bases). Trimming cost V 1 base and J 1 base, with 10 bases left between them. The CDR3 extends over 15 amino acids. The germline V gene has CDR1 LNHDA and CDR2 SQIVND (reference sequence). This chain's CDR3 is CASSIGAGANTEAFF. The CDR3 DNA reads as TGTGCCAGTAGTATAGGGGCAGGGGCGAACACTGAAGCTTTCTTT.

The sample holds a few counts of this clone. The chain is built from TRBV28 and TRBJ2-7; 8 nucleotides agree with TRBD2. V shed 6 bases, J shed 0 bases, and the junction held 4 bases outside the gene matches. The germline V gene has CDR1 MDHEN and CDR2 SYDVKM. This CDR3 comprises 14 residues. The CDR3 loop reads CASRGGLASYEQYF. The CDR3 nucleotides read TGTGCCAGCAGAGGCGGACTAGCCTCCTACGAGCAGTACTTC. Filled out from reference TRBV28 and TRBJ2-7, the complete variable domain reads DVKVTQSSRYLVKRTGEKVFLECVQDMDHENMFWYRQDPGLGLRLIYFSYDVKMKEKGDIPEGYSVSREKKERFSLILESASTNQTSMYLCASRGGLASYEQYFGPGTRLTVT.

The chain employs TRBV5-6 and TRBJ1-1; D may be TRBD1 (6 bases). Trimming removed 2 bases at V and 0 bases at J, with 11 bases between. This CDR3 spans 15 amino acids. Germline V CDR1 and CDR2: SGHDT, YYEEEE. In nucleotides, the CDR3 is TGTGCCAGCAGCTTCAGGGGCTTTATGAACACTGAAGCTTTCTTT. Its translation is CASSFRGFMNTEAFF.

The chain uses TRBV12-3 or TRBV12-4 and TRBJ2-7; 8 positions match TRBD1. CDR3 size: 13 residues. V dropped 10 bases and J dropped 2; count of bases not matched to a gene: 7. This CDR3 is CATSGTGTYEQYF. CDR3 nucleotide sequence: TGTGCCACTTCCGGGACAGGCACCTACGAGCAGTACTTC.

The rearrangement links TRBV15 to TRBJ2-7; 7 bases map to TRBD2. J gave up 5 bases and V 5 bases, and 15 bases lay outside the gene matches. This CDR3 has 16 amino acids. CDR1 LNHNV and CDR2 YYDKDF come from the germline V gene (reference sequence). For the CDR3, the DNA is TGTGCCACCAGCGACCCCGGGACTACTCCTAGAAACGAGCAGTACTTC. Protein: CATSDPGTTPRNEQYF. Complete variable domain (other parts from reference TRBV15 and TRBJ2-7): DAMVIQNPRYQVTQFGKPVTLSCSQTLNHNVMYWYQQKSSQAPKLLFHYYDKDFNNEADTPDNFQSRRPNTSFCFLDIRSPGLGDTAMYLCATSDPGTTPRNEQYFGPGTRLTVT.

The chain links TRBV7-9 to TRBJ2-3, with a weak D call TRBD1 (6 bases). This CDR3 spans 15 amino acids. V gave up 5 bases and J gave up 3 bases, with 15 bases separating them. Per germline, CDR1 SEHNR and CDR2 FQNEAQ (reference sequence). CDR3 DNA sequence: TGTGCCAGCAGCCGAGGGACATTCGATACAGATACGCAGTATTTT. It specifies CASSRGTFDTDTQYF.

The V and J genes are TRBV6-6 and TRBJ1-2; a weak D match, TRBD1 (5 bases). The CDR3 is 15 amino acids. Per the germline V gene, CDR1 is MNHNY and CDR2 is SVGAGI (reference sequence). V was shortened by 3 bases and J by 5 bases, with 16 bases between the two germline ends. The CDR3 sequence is CASSYSTGPVYGYTF. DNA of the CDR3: TGTGCCAGCAGTTATTCAACAGGCCCCGTTTATGGCTACACCTTC.

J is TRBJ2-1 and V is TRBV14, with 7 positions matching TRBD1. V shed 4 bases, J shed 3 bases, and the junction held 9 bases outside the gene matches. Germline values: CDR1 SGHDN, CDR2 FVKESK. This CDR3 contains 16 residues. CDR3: CASSRGPGQYYNEQFF. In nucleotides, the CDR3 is TGTGCCAGCAGCCGGGGCCCGGGACAGTACTACAATGAGCAGTTCTTC.

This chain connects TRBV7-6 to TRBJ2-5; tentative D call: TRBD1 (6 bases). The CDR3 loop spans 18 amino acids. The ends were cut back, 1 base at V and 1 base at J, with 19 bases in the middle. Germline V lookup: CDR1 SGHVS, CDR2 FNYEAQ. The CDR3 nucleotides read TGTGCCAGCAGCTTAGGCAGGGAATTCAGGGGAATCCAAGAGACCCAGTACTTC. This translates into CASSLGREFRGIQETQYF.

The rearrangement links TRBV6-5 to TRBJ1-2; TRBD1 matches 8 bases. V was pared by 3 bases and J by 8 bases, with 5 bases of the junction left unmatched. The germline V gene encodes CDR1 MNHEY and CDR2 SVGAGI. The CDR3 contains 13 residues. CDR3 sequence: CASSYTDRGGYTF. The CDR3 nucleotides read TGTGCCAGCAGTTATACCGACAGGGGCGGCTACACCTTC.

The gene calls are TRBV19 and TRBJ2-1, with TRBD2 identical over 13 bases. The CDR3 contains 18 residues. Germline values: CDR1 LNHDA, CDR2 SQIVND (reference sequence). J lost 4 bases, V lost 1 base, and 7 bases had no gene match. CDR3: CASSIGRTSGRVYNEQFF. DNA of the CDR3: TGTGCCAGTAGTATAGGTCGAACTAGCGGGAGGGTATACAATGAGCAGTTCTTC.

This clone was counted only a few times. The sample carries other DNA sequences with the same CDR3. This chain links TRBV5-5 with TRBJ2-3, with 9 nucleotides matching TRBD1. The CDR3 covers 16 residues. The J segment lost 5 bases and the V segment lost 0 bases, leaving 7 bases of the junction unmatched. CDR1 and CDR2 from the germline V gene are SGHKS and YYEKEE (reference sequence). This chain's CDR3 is CASSLELTGGRDTQYF. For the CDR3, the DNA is TGTGCCAGCAGCTTGGAACTGACAGGGGGGAGAGATACGCAGTATTTT.

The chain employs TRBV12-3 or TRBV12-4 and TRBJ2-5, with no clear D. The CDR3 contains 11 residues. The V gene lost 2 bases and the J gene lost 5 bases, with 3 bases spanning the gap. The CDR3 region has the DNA TGTGCCAGCAGTTTACAGGAGACCCAGTACTTC. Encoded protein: CASSLQETQYF.

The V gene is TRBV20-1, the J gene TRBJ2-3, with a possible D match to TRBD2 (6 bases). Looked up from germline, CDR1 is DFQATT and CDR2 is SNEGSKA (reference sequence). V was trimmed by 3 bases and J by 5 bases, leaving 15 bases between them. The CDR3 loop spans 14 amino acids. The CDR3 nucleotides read TGCAGTGCTAGTGCTAGGGCGGGAAGAGATACGCAGTATTTT. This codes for CSASARAGRDTQYF.

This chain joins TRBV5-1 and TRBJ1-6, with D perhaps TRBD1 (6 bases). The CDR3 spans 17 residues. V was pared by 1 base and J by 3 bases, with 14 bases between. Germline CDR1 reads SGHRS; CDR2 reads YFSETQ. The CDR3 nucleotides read TGCGCCAGCAGCTTGTTACCAGGGGATGACTATAATTCACCCCTCCACTTT. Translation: CASSLLPGDDYNSPLHF.